This TCR beta chain was captured by sequencing in a study of blood T cell repertoires in COVID-19. Study-level background: COVID-19 samples, acute and convalescent, were from the United States, Italy and Spain. The cDNA or gDNA used as material had been derived from T cells, B-cell-depleted T cells, or PBMCs.

The J segment lost 6 bases and the V segment lost 5 bases, leaving 6 bases of the junction unmatched. The V gene's germline CDR1 is SGHKS and CDR2 YYEKEE (reference sequence). The CDR3 is 13 residues long. Authors' data handling: Amplifying reference gene primers gave estimates of nucleated cell counts. Clones were read by immunoSEQ multiplex PCR, and TCRdb kept only the in-frame ones, dropping some. The V and J calls and clone size were taken over from that table, and D and trimming were inferred from the DNA. The data hold over 30,000 clones, with 87% observed a single time. This receptor was identified in a man aged 80 or over with active COVID-19. The genes are TRBV5-5 and TRBJ2-7, with 9 bases fitting TRBD1. Material: peripheral blood. CDR3 sequence reads: CASSRDRVGEQYF. As DNA, the CDR3 is TGTGCCAGCAGTCGGGACAGGGTAGGCGAGCAGTACTTC.